The present T cell receptor (beta chain) was sequenced within a study of T cells in Graves' hyperthyroidism and ophthalmopathy. In the study overall: Before treatment of any kind, peripheral blood was taken at initial diagnosis.

Trimming removed 2 bases from V and 1 base from J, with 6 bases in between. Germline V lookup: CDR1 SGHRS, CDR2 YFSETQ. The CDR3 covers 13 residues. The investigators amplified TCR beta CDR3 regions from RNA transcripts. First-round RT-PCR with HTBI primers amplified the TCR CDR3 region. TCRdb analysed the multiplex PCR reads with MiXCR anew, one entry per CDR3 protein. The sample records around 520,000 distinct CDR3 sequences, over 13% being singletons. This clonotype appeared many times. Input material: blood. J is TRBJ1-1 and V is TRBV5-1; no firm D call. This TCR was sampled from a woman under 30 with Graves' hyperthyroidism. The CDR3, as DNA: TGCGCCAGCAGCTTCAAACCGAACACTGAAGCTTTCTTT. This codes for CASSFKPNTEAFF. The full variable domain, completed using reference TRBV5-1 and TRBJ1-1, is KAGVTQTPRYLIKTRGQQVTLSCSPISGHRSVSWYQQTPGQGLQFLFEYFSETQRNKGNFPGRFSGRQFSNSRSEMNVSTLELGDSALYLCASSFKPNTEAFFGQGTRLTVV.